The sequence of this T cell receptor beta chain was determined in a study of OX40 agonist ivuxolimab in advanced cancers. Turning to the study itself: Clinicians treated patients with ivuxolimab, an agonistic anti-OX40 (CD134) antibody. The diagnoses of dose-escalation patients were hepatocellular carcinoma, melanoma, renal cell or head and neck cancer. Administration of intravenous ivuxolimab to patients occurred every 2 weeks at 0.01 to 10 mg/kg.

The length of the CDR3 is 17 residues. CDR1 is SQVTM, CDR2 ANQGSEA, per germline. V was shortened by 2 bases and J by 2 bases, with 22 bases between the two germline ends. This table comes from immunoSEQ multiplex PCR, and its TCRdb copy is limited to in-frame clones, with some not included. The data contain 30,000 to 45,000 clones, around 90% of them singletons. Patients were ruled out by autoimmune disease history or systemic immunosuppression. The sequence was obtained from an adult with an advanced solid tumor such as melanoma, head and neck, liver or kidney cancer. The material was CD4+ or CD8+ T cells sorted from blood, obtained in a trial of the OX40 agonist ivuxolimab. V and J are TRBV29-1 and TRBJ2-7; D remains ambiguous. The CDR3 DNA is TGCAGCGTTGAAATGCCCAGGTGGGAAGGCGGCACCTACGAGCAGTACTTC. It specifies CSVEMPRWEGGTYEQYF.